Sequencing of this TCR beta chain was carried out in a study of cytotoxic CD8 clonotypes in ibrutinib-treated CLL (dated by TCRdb to about 2021). About the study as a whole: The cohort was composed of 11 relapsed/refractory and about 15 treatment-naive patients; IGHV unmutated status was identified in some 17 patients. Responses were partial in approximately 24 patients and complete in 2; after median approximately 69 months follow-up, roughly 14 stayed in remission and 12 progressed. Samples at response were collected after a median of approximately twelve months of treatment, with a range of about 6 to 36 months. Cryopreserved peripheral blood mononuclear cells were obtained prior to treatment, at the time of response, and at either disease progression or sustained remission. Of the 90 or so participants in the trial, about 25 had longitudinal samples available. An average of roughly 270,000 productive templates and tens of thousands of productive rearrangements was obtained per sample. Every sample from remission and from progressive disease was obtained while the patients were still on ibrutinib. Points the paper makes about the study in general: Public clonotypes were rare and either contracted or stayed stable during treatment, and the rise in clonality at ibrutinib response reflected the expansion of private clonotypes. Baseline clonality exceeded that of age-matched healthy donors and correlated strongly with circulating CD8+ T-cell counts. At ibrutinib response clonality went up, during sustained remission it held steady, and at progression it dropped back toward baseline. Lymph node repertoires were not examined, and the timing of sampling was not matched between patients in sustained remission and those whose disease progressed.

The time point tag for this specimen amounts to: around 25 months on ibrutinib. Approximately 2 micrograms of genomic DNA were extracted from cryopreserved PBMCs for TCR beta library preparation. Longitudinal blood samples from CLL patients on ibrutinib monotherapy underwent high-throughput TCR beta sequencing. Patients were enrolled in a phase 2 open-label single-center ibrutinib monotherapy trial. The CDR3 contains 13 residues, cysteine and phenylalanine counted. The retained sequence is limited to the CDR3, 39 bases, with the frame set at the first base. Ends trimmed: V by 4 bases, J by 10 bases; bases unmatched to a gene: 2. The germline V gene yields SNHLY for CDR1 and FYNNEI for CDR2. A MiSeq instrument was used for deep resolution sequencing, which targeted depths ranging from 1 in 1 million up to 1 in 200,000 T cells, with coverage averaging 10x for each clonotype. The immunoSEQ hsTCRB Kit was used to generate TCR beta libraries. In the authors' own workflow: Data were analyzed with ImmunoSEQ Data Assistant and ImmunoSEQ Analyzer, with V, D and J genes assigned per IMGT definitions. Clonality was computed as one minus normalized Shannon entropy of productive rearrangement frequencies, ranging from 0 to 1. Only overrepresented clonotypes making up at least 0.05% of each patient's repertoire were included in the public clonotype analysis. Repertoires from 10 to 15 age-matched healthy donors in immuneACCESS were used as clonality controls. The source is immuneACCESS, and TCRdb retained only in-frame sequences with V and J called. Part of the clones is not carried over; for the studies checked, unresolved V genes explain less than half of this, and the remainder is unexplained. The DNA gave D and trimming, while V, J and clone size come from that table. This sample has tens of thousands of clones in its table, and roughly 50% of those were observed once. The leading ten clones occupy about 20% of the sample.

Note on this clone: What this receptor recognizes is not known. Base qualities are not provided; no much larger clone lies one nucleotide away.

The receptor's source is a human donor with chronic lymphocytic leukemia. Recombination linked TRBV2 to TRBJ2-1; 12 of the junction bases match TRBD2. The material sequenced was PBMCs, taken after 24 months of ibrutinib treatment. The DNA sequence is TGTGCCAGCAGTGTACTAGCGGGAGGCGAGCAGTTCTTC. It specifies CASSVLAGGEQFF.